These 13 T cell receptor beta chains were sequenced from one sample in a study of metastatic and nonmetastatic thyroid tumors. TCRdb redid the clone calls on the PCR reads using MiXCR. The sample gives around 70,000 clones, less than 20% of which show up once; 9.5% to 15% is in the top ten. Until they underwent thyroid surgery, no patient had received any treatment. The material sequenced was blood. These receptors all come from a female donor with papillary thyroid cancer or a benign thyroid nodule (not recorded which). Some clones in this sample may be carry-over from other donors' samples.

The sample holds many counts of this clone. This chain links TRBV9 with TRBJ2-7; 9 bases fit TRBD2. The CDR3 is made up of 16 amino acids. CDR1 SGDLS and CDR2 YYNGEE come from the germline V gene. J was trimmed by 5 bases and V by 0 bases; bases with no gene match: 9. The CDR3 DNA reads TGTGCCAGCAGCGTAGGGCATAGCGGGAGTAAGAACGAGCAGTACTTC. It codes for CASSVGHSGSKNEQYF.

This clone has ten or more counts. The chain uses TRBV7-3 and TRBJ1-6, with D unclear. This CDR3 is 15 amino acids long. V was shortened by 4 bases and J by 7 bases, with 14 bases between the two germline ends. The germline CDR1 and CDR2 sequences are SGHTA and FQGTGA. CDR3 DNA sequence: TGTGCCAGCAGCTCACTCGGACGTTCCAATTCACCCCTCCACTTT. Protein product: CASSSLGRSNSPLHF.

This clone was picked up many times. The chain combines TRBV12-3 or TRBV12-4 with TRBJ2-1; 7 bases are shared with TRBD1. This CDR3 is 13 amino acids long. With 7 bases clipped from V and 5 bases from J, the junction kept 5 bases outside the gene matches. CDR3 sequence reads: CASMGQYNNEQFF. The DNA for the CDR3 is TGTGCCAGCATGGGACAGTACAACAATGAGCAGTTCTTC.

The chain couples TRBV2 to TRBJ1-2; 10 bases agree with TRBD1. CDR1 is SNHLY, CDR2 FYNNEI, per germline. The CDR3 is made up of 12 amino acids. V trimming: 6 bases; J trimming: 8 bases; junction bases outside the gene matches: 3. CDR3 sequence reads: CASSRTGGGYTF. CDR3 DNA sequence: TGTGCCAGCAGCCGGACAGGGGGGGGCTACACCTTC.

This clone appeared a few times. V and J are TRBV19 and TRBJ1-1, with D tentatively TRBD1 (5 bases). The CDR3 length is 13 residues. Per germline, CDR1 LNHDA and CDR2 SQIVND (reference sequence). Trimming pared 10 bases from V and 1 base from J, leaving 13 bases between. CDR3 sequence: CATQWGGNTEAFF. CDR3 sequence (DNA): TGTGCCACCCAATGGGGGGGGAACACTGAAGCTTTCTTT.

The chain uses TRBV3-1 and TRBJ2-3, with 13 bases matching TRBD2. J was trimmed by 1 base and V by 2 bases; bases with no gene match: 6. The CDR3 length is 18 residues. Germline V lookup: CDR1 LGHDT, CDR2 YNNKEL (reference sequence). The chain's CDR3 is CASSQRTSGSIGTDTQYF. CDR3 bases: TGTGCCAGCAGCCAAAGGACTAGCGGGAGTATAGGCACAGATACGCAGTATTTT.

This clone has ten or more counts. The chain joins TRBV27 to TRBJ2-5; tentative D call: TRBD2 (6 bases). There are 13 residues in the CDR3. Deletions cut 4 bases from V and 5 bases from J, with 11 bases between. The germline gives CDR1 MNHEY, CDR2 SMNVEV (reference sequence). CDR3 sequence reads: CASSWRGGETQYF. The CDR3 DNA follows: TGTGCCAGCAGTTGGAGGGGTGGGGAGACCCAGTACTTC.

This clone turned up a few times. The genes are TRBV28 and TRBJ1-2; D remains ambiguous. Germline-derived CDR1 and CDR2 are MDHEN and SYDVKM. The ends were cut back, 5 bases at V and 0 bases at J, with 4 bases in the middle. This CDR3 comprises 12 residues. The CDR3 is CASSGANYGYTF. CDR3 DNA: TGTGCCAGCAGTGGCGCTAACTATGGCTACACCTTC.

This clone has at least ten counts. One junction end does not reproduce the germline sequence, and a read error may be involved. This CDR3 reads CATSGGRGEHEQYF. The CDR3 DNA follows: TGCGCCACCAGCGGGGGGCGGGGGGAGCACGAGCAGTACTTC. This rearrangement joins TRBV5-1 to TRBJ2-7, with 9 bases identical to TRBD2. The CDR3 consists of 14 residues. CDR1 and CDR2 (germline): SGHRS, YFSETQ.

This clone has ten or more counts. The chain carries TRBV11-2 and TRBJ1-2; D is unresolved. Looked up from germline, CDR1 is SGHAT and CDR2 is FQNNGV. Trimming removed 0 bases from V and 4 bases from J, with 3 bases in between. This CDR3 has 12 residues. The CDR3 protein is CASSLDPYGYTF. As DNA, the CDR3 is TGTGCCAGCAGCTTAGACCCCTATGGCTACACCTTC.

This clone was observed a few times. The chain is built from TRBV27 and TRBJ2-7; possible D gene TRBD1, 6 bases. The CDR3 is 14 amino acids. V was shortened by 2 bases and J by 2 bases, with 10 bases between the two germline ends. Germline assignment: CDR1 MNHEY and CDR2 SMNVEV (reference sequence). The CDR3 nucleotides read TGTGCCAGCAGTTTACAGGGACATGCCTACGAGCAGTACTTC. Its protein is CASSLQGHAYEQYF.

In its sample, this clone was seen a few times. The chain recombines TRBV11-3 with TRBJ2-7; D gene unclear. This CDR3 region has 13 residues. Trimming removed 2 bases from V and 7 bases from J, with 12 bases in between. Germline assignment: CDR1 SGHNT and CDR2 YENEEA. The CDR3 coding sequence is TGTGCCAGCAGCTTATGGCAGTATGCAGAGCAGTACTTC. Translating it yields CASSLWQYAEQYF.

This clone showed up many times. The chain carries TRBV19 and TRBJ1-4; D gene uncertain. This CDR3 has 16 residues. Germline loops: CDR1 LNHDA, CDR2 SQIVND (reference sequence). Deletions cut 5 bases from V and 6 bases from J, with 19 bases between. Written as DNA, the CDR3 is TGTGCCAGTAGTCCCCTTCGAGGGTATAGCGATGAAAAACTGTTTTTT. Amino acid sequence: CASSPLRGYSDEKLFF.